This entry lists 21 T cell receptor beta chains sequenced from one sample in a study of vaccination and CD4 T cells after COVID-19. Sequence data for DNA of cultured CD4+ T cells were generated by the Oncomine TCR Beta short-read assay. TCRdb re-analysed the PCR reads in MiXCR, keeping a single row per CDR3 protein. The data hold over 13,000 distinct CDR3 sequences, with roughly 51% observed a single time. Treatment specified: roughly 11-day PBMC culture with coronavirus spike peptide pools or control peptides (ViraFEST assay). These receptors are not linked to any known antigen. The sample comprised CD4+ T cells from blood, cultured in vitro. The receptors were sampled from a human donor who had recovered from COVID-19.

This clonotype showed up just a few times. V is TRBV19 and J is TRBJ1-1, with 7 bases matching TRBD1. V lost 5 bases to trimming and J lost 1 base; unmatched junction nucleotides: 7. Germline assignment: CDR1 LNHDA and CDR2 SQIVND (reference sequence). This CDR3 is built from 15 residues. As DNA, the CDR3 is TGTGCCAGTAGTTCCCGGGACAGTTGGAACACTGAAGCTTTCTTT. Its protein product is CASSSRDSWNTEAFF.

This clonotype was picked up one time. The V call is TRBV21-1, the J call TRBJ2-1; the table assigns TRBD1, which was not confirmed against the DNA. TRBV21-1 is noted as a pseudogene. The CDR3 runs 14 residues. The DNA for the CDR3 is TGTGCCAGCCGCTTCGACGGGGACGGTAGTGAGCAGTTCTTC. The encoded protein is CASRFDGDGSEQFF.

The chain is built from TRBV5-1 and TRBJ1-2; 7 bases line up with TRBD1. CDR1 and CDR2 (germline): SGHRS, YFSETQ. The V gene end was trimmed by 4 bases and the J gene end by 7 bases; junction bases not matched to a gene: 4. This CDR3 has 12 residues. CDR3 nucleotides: TGCGCCAGCAGCCTGACAGGGCTTGGCTACACCTTC. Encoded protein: CASSLTGLGYTF.

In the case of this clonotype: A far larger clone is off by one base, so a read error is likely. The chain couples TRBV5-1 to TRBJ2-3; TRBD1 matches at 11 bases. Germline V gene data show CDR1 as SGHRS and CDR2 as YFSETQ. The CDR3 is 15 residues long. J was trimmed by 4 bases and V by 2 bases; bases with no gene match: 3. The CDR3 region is CASSLGDRGADTQYF. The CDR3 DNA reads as TGCGCCAGCAGCTTAGGGGACAGGGGGGCAGATACGCAGTATTTT.

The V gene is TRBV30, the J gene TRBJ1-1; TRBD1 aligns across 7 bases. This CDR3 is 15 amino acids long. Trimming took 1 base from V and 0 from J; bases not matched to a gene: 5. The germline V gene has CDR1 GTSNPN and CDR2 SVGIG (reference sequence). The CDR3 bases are TGTGCCTGGAGTGCCTCGGACAGGTTGAACACTGAAGCTTTCTTT. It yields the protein CAWSASDRLNTEAFF. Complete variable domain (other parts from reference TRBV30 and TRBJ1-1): SQTIHQWPATLVQPVGSPLSLECTVEGTSNPNLYWYRQAAGRGLQLLFYSVGIGQISSEVPQNLSASRPQDRQFILSSKKLLLSDSGFYLCAWSASDRLNTEAFFGQGTRLTVV.

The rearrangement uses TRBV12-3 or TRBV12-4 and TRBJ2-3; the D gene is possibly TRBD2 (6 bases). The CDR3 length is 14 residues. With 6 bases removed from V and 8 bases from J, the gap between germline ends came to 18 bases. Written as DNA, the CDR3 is TGTGCCAGCAGCAAATCCCTCGGGGGTGGTACGCAGTATTTT. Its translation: CASSKSLGGGTQYF.

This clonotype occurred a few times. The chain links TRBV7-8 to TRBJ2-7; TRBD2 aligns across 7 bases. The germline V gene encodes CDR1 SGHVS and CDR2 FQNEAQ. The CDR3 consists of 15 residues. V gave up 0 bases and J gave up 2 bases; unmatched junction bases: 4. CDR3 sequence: CASSLARTRAYEQYF. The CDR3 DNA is TGTGCCAGCAGCTTAGCGAGGACTAGGGCCTACGAGCAGTACTTC. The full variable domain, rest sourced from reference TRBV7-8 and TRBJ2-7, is GAGVSQSPRYKVAKRGQDVALRCDPISGHVSLFWYQQALGQGPEFLTYFQNEAQLDKSGLPSDRFFAERPEGSVSTLKIQRTQQEDSAVYLCASSLARTRAYEQYFGPGTRLTVT.

The CDR3 reads CASSLLQNIQYF. The CDR3 DNA follows: TGTGCCAGCAGCTTACTCCAGAACATTCAGTACTTC. This sequence joins TRBV11-3 and TRBJ2-4; D remains unclear. From germline, CDR1 is SGHNT and CDR2 YENEEA. With 2 bases removed from V and 7 bases from J, the gap between germline ends came to 6 bases. The CDR3 loop spans 12 amino acids.

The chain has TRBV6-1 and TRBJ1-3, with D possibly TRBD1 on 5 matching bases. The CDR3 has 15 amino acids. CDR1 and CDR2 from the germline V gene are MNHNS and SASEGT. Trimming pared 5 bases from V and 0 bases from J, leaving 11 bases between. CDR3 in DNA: TGTGCCAGCAGTAAGGGACGGCTCTCTGGAAACACCATATATTTT. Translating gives CASSKGRLSGNTIYF.

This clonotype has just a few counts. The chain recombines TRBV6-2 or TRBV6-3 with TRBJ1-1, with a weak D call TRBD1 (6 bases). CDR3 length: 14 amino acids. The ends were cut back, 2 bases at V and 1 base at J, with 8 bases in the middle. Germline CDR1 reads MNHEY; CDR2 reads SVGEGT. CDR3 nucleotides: TGTGCCAGCAGTTACGGGGGCCCGAACACTGAAGCTTTCTTT. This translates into CASSYGGPNTEAFF.

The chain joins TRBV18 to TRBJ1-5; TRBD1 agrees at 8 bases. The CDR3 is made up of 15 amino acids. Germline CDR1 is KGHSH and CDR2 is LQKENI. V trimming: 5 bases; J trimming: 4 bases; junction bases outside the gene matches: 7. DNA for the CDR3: TGTGCCAGCTCAGGGGGGACAGGACAAAATCAGCCCCAGCATTTT. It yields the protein CASSGGTGQNQPQHF.

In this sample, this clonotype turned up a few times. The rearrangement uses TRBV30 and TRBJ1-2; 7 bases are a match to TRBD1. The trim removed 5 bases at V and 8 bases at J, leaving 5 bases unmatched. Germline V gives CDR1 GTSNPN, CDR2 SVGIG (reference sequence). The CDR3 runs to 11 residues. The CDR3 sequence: CAWDREKGYTF. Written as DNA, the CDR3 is TGTGCCTGGGACAGGGAAAAGGGCTACACCTTC.

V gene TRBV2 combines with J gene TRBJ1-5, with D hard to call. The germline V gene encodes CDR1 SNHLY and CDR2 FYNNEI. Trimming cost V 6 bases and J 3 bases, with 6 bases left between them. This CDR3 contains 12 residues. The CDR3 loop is CASRRLNQPQHF. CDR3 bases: TGTGCCAGCAGGAGACTCAATCAGCCCCAGCATTTT.

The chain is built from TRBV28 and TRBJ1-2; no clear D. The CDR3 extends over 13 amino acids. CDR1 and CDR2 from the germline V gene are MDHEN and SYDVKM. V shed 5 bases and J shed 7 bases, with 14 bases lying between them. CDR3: CASSHRKLGGYTF. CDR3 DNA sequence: TGTGCCAGCAGTCATAGGAAGCTTGGTGGCTACACCTTC.

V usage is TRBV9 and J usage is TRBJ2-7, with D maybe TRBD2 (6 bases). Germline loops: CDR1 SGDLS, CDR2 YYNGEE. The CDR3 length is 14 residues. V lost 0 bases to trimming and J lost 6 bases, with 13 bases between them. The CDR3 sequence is CASSVESGSAEQYF. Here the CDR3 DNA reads TGTGCCAGCAGCGTAGAGAGCGGGTCGGCCGAGCAGTACTTC.

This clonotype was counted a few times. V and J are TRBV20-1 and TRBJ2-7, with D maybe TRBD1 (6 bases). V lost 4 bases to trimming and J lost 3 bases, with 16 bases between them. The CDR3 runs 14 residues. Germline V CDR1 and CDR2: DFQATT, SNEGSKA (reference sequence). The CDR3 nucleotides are TGCAGTGCTACCGACCGGGACAAGCTCTACGAGCAGTACTTC. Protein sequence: CSATDRDKLYEQYF.

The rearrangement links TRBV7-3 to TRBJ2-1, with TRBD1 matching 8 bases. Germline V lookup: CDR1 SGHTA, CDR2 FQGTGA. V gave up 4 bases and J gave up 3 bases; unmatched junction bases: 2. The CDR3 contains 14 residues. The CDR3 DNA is TGTGCCAGCAGCTCACAGGGGGGCTACAATGAGCAGTTCTTC. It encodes CASSSQGGYNEQFF.

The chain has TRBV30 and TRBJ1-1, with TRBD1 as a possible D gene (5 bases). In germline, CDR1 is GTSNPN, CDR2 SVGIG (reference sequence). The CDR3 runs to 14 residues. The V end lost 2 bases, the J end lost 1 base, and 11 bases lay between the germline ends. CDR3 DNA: TGTGCCTGGAGTAACGGACAATCGAACACTGAAGCTTTCTTT. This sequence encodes CAWSNGQSNTEAFF.

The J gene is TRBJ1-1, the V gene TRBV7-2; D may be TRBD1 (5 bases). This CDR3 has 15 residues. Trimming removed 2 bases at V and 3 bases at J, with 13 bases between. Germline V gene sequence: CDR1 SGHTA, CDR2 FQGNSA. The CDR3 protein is CASSLYGAVDTEAFF. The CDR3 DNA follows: TGTGCCAGCAGCTTATACGGGGCGGTGGACACTGAAGCTTTCTTT.

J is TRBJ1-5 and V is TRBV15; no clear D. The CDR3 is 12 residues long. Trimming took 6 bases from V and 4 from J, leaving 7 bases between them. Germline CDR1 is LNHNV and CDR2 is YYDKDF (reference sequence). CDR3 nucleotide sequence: TGTGCCACCAGTTTCGGGAATCAGCCCCAGCATTTT. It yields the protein CATSFGNQPQHF.

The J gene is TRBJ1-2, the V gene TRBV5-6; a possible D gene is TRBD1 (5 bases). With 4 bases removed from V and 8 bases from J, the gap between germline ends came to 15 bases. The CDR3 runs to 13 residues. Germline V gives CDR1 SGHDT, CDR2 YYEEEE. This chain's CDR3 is CASSQTAPRGYTF. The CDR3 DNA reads TGTGCCAGCAGCCAGACAGCTCCGAGAGGCTACACCTTC.